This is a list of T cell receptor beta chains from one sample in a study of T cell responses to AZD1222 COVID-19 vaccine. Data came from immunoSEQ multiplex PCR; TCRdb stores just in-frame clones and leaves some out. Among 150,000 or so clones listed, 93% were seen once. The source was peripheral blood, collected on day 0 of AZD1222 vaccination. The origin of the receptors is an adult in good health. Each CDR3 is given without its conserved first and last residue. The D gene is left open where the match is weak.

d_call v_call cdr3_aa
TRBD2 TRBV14 ASSPRLAGAGEQF
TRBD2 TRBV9 ASSVATSGGVTTDTQY
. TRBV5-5 ASSPIPEVTGELF
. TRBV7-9 ASSLARGPYNSPLH
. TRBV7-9 ASSIYESEQY
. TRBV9 ASSPRPAAEAF
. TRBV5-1 ASSREDSYGYT
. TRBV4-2 ASSQGVAEGTDTQY
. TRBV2 ASTIQGSEQY
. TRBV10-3 AISESGEKLF
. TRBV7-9 ASSPGGQAYGYT
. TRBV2 ASSESGFGYT
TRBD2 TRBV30 ALGTSPSGANVLT
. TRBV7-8 ASSPVRYQETQY
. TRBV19 ASSIRTVETYNSPLH
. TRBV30 AWSTQATEQY
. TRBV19 ASSMYGRASYEQY
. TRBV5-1 ASSLGGLPYEQY
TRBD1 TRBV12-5 ASGLGAGTGVSDTQY
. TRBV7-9 ASSLRGLGDTEAF
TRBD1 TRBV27 ASSPRDRGTGNTIY
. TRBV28 ASSFRWGRETQY
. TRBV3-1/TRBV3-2 ASSPQGGRTNEKLF
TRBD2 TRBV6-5 ASSFLLAGTYNEQF
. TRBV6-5 ASSYEGLEQY
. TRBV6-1 ASSEEGGGGNQPQH
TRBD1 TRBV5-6 ASSSRWRGQDTEAF